What follows are 28 T cell receptor beta chains derived from one specimen sequenced in a study of identical twins. Using its own MiXCR run on the 5' RACE reads, TCRdb lists one record per CDR3 protein. The repertoire consists of around 680,000 distinct CDR3 sequences, with over 8.5% occurring once and the leading ten covering 0.75% to 1%. These sequences were also reported in another study, on yellow fever vaccine responses in identical twins.

Sequencing was done on a sample of PBMCs. The receptors here all came from a woman younger than 30 in good health.

V usage is TRBV20-1 and J usage is TRBJ2-2; D call uncertain. Trimming removed 0 bases from V and 6 bases from J, with 8 bases in between. Germline values: CDR1 DFQATT, CDR2 SNEGSKA (reference sequence). The CDR3 totals 13 residues. The CDR3 nucleotides are TGCAGTGCTAGAGATCAGCGATCCGGGGAGCTGTTTTTT. Translated, it gives CSARDQRSGELFF.

In this sample, this clonotype turned up many times. The chain links TRBV11-2 to TRBJ1-1; D may be TRBD1 (5 bases). Germline lookup yields CDR1 SGHAT and CDR2 FQNNGV. This CDR3 is 15 amino acids long. Between the trimmed V and J ends, which lost 0 bases and 1 base, there was a span of 9 bases. The CDR3 is CASSLDGHPNTEAFF. DNA for the CDR3: TGTGCCAGCAGCTTAGACGGACACCCGAACACTGAAGCTTTCTTT.

The chain is built from TRBV20-1 and TRBJ2-7; TRBD1 agrees at 7 bases. CDR1 is DFQATT, CDR2 SNEGSKA, per germline (reference sequence). This CDR3 has 13 amino acids. The ends lost 5 bases at V and 1 base at J; junction bases unmatched: 5. The DNA of the CDR3 is TGCAGTGCTTATAGGGGGCCGTCCTACGAGCAGTACTTC. As protein: CSAYRGPSYEQYF.

The chain is built from TRBV24-1 and TRBJ2-3; 11 bases fit TRBD2. The V segment lost 3 bases and the J segment 7 bases; nucleotides outside the gene matches: 8. The CDR3 consists of 16 residues. The V gene's germline CDR1 is KGHDR and CDR2 SFDVKD. The CDR3: CATSDPGLADTHTQYF. The CDR3 DNA sequence: TGTGCCACCAGTGATCCGGGACTAGCGGACACCCATACGCAGTATTTT.

The sample holds a few counts of this clonotype. V usage is TRBV11-2 and J usage is TRBJ1-1, with D uncertain. This CDR3 is 13 amino acids long. Trimming cost V 3 bases and J 1 base, with 6 bases left between them. Germline assignment: CDR1 SGHAT and CDR2 FQNNGV. CDR3: CASSFSANTEAFF. CDR3 DNA: TGTGCCAGCAGCTTCTCAGCGAACACTGAAGCTTTCTTT.

The chain couples TRBV4-2 to TRBJ2-7; TRBD2 matches 7 bases. V was clipped by 3 bases and J by 4 bases; unmatched bases: 6. CDR1 LGHNA and CDR2 YNFKEQ come from the germline V gene. This CDR3 is built from 14 residues. The DNA of the CDR3 is TGTGCCAGCAGCCAGCAGGCGGGGGATTACGAGCAGTACTTC. Translated: CASSQQAGDYEQYF.

The table lists this clonotype with a few counts. V is TRBV6-1 and J is TRBJ1-5; no firm D call. CDR3 length: 15 residues. Trimming removed 8 bases at V and 0 bases at J, with 14 bases between. Germline assignment: CDR1 MNHNS and CDR2 SASEGT. In DNA form, the CDR3 reads TGTGCCAGCTCGTTGGGGAGTCATAGCAATCAGCCCCAGCATTTT. Its protein product is CASSLGSHSNQPQHF.

V gene TRBV5-1 combines with J gene TRBJ2-7, with TRBD1 as a possible D gene (5 bases). This CDR3 has 14 residues. The V gene lost 0 bases and the J gene lost 8 bases, with 15 bases spanning the gap. The germline CDR1 and CDR2 sequences are SGHRS and YFSETQ. In DNA, the CDR3 is TGCGCCAGCAGCTTGGGGCAGGGAACTACGAAGCAGTACTTC. The encoded protein is CASSLGQGTTKQYF.

This clonotype occurred many times. J is TRBJ2-5 and V is TRBV12-3 or TRBV12-4; a weak D match, TRBD1 (6 bases). The V end lost 5 bases, the J end lost 0 bases, and 13 bases lay between the germline ends. This CDR3 is 15 amino acids long. The CDR3 DNA reads as TGTGCCAGCAGTCACTCGGGACAACACCAAGAGACCCAGTACTTC. It encodes CASSHSGQHQETQYF.

This clonotype was seen more than once but under ten times. The chain couples TRBV5-1 to TRBJ2-2, with 8 bases identical to TRBD1. V shed 4 bases, J shed 1 base, and the junction held 3 bases outside the gene matches. This CDR3 contains 15 residues. Per the germline V gene, CDR1 is SGHRS and CDR2 is YFSETQ. CDR3 loop: CASSRDRLNTGELFF. In DNA, the CDR3 is TGCGCCAGCAGCAGGGACAGGCTGAACACCGGGGAGCTGTTTTTT.

This chain links TRBV28 with TRBJ1-6; D not certain. CDR3 length equals 16 residues. From germline, CDR1 is MDHEN and CDR2 SYDVKM. Trimming stripped 3 bases from V and 10 bases from J, with 19 bases between. Here the CDR3 reads CASSLPRTGSASPLHF. In DNA form, the CDR3 reads TGTGCCAGCAGTTTGCCCCGGACGGGCTCGGCATCACCCCTCCACTTT.

Turning to this clonotype: A clone one base away is much larger, so this may be a read error. CDR3 nucleotides: TGTGCCACCAGCAGTGGGTCGGTCGATCGGGCCCCTCAAGAGACCCAGTACTTC. Translating it yields CATSSGSVDRAPQETQYF. This chain connects TRBV15 to TRBJ2-5; D is uncertain. With 3 bases removed from V and 2 bases from J, the gap between germline ends came to 22 bases. The CDR3 runs 18 residues. The V gene's germline CDR1 is LNHNV and CDR2 YYDKDF (reference sequence).

In its sample, this clonotype was seen a few times. In nucleotides, the CDR3 is TGTGCCAGCAGCTGGACACAGGGGTACACCGGGGAGCTGTTTTTT. It yields the protein CASSWTQGYTGELFF. The chain recombines TRBV7-2 with TRBJ2-2; 7 nucleotides line up with TRBD1. The CDR3 runs to 15 residues. The trim removed 4 bases at V and 3 bases at J, leaving 5 bases unmatched. Germline V gene data show CDR1 as SGHTA and CDR2 as FQGNSA. Using reference TRBV7-2 and TRBJ2-2 for the parts outside the CDR3, the full variable domain is GAGVSQSPSNKVTEKGKDVELRCDPISGHTALYWYRQSLGQGLEFLIYFQGNSAPDKSGLPSDRFSAERTGGSVSTLTIQRTQQEDSAVYLCASSWTQGYTGELFFGEGSRLTVL.

There are many counts of this clonotype. The chain uses TRBV2 and TRBJ2-3; TRBD2 agrees at 8 bases. The J segment lost 6 bases and the V segment lost 6 bases, leaving 5 bases of the junction unmatched. This CDR3 has 13 amino acids. CDR1 is SNHLY, CDR2 FYNNEI, per germline. The chain's CDR3 is CASRDRGGDTQYF. In DNA form, the CDR3 reads TGTGCCAGCAGGGACCGGGGGGGCGATACGCAGTATTTT. Supplemented by reference TRBV2 and TRBJ2-3, the full variable domain reads EPEVTQTPSHQVTQMGQEVILRCVPISNHLYFYWYRQILGQKVEFLVSFYNNEISEKSEIFDDQFSVERPDGSNFTLKIRSTKLEDSAMYFCASRDRGGDTQYFGPGTRLTVL.

This clonotype has a count of ten or more. The genes are TRBV28 and TRBJ2-3, with D perhaps matching TRBD2 (5 bases). Deletions cut 8 bases from V and 6 bases from J, with 24 bases between. The CDR3 is 16 residues long. Per germline, CDR1 MDHEN and CDR2 SYDVKM. The CDR3, as DNA: TGTGCCAGCGGACCTCTTGTCCCGTTCGGGGTGGATACGCAGTATTTT. Encoded protein: CASGPLVPFGVDTQYF.

In this sample, this clonotype turned up a few times. The genes are TRBV12-3 or TRBV12-4 and TRBJ1-2, with 7 bases that match TRBD1. The CDR3 is 15 residues long. V lost 6 bases to trimming and J lost 5 bases; unmatched junction nucleotides: 12. The CDR3 DNA reads TGTGCCAGCAGCGAATCGGGGGGCAGGGGGTATGGCTACACCTTC. Translated: CASSESGGRGYGYTF.

This clonotype was counted ten times or more. This sequence joins TRBV10-3 and TRBJ2-7; 9 nucleotides agree with TRBD1. The V gene's germline CDR1 is ENHRY and CDR2 SYGVKD. Trimming cost V 10 bases and J 1 base; bases outside gene matches: 5. The CDR3 has 13 amino acids. The CDR3 DNA follows: TGTGCCACCCGGGACAGGGAATCCTACGAGCAGTACTTC. Its protein product is CATRDRESYEQYF.

The chain combines TRBV2 with TRBJ2-7, with TRBD2 identical over 9 bases. V trimming: 6 bases; J trimming: 4 bases; junction bases outside the gene matches: 7. The CDR3 loop spans 14 amino acids. Germline V lookup: CDR1 SNHLY, CDR2 FYNNEI. Here the CDR3 DNA reads TGTGCCAGCAGCTGGGCTAGCGGGACGTACGAGCAGTACTTC. Translation gives CASSWASGTYEQYF.

This clonotype was counted a few times. The rearrangement links TRBV5-4 to TRBJ2-3; the match to TRBD2 covers 10 bases. Germline V gene sequence: CDR1 SGHNT, CDR2 YYREEE (reference sequence). J was trimmed by 2 bases and V by 6 bases; bases with no gene match: 12. The CDR3 is 17 amino acids. CDR3 coding DNA: TGTGCCAGCACCTCTCTAAGGACTAGCGGAGACACAGATACGCAGTATTTT. Protein: CASTSLRTSGDTDTQYF.

This clonotype turned up a few times. The CDR3 loop is CASSSQTSGYNEQFF. Written as DNA, the CDR3 is TGTGCCAGCAGTTCCCAGACTAGCGGTTACAATGAGCAGTTCTTC. The rearrangement links TRBV28 to TRBJ2-1, with 9 bases aligning to TRBD2. Looked up from germline, CDR1 is MDHEN and CDR2 is SYDVKM. CDR3 size: 15 residues. V was pared by 4 bases and J by 4 bases, with 5 bases of the junction left unmatched.

This clonotype was observed a handful of times. The chain links TRBV3-1 to TRBJ2-4; 8 bases match TRBD1. There are 15 residues in the CDR3. Germline CDR1 LGHDT, CDR2 YNNKEL (reference sequence). V lost 3 bases to trimming and J lost 6 bases; unmatched junction nucleotides: 7. This CDR3 reads CASSHRTGSRNIQYF. In DNA form, the CDR3 reads TGTGCCAGCAGCCACAGGACAGGGAGCCGAAACATTCAGTACTTC. Full variable domain (outside the CDR3, taken from reference TRBV3-1 and TRBJ2-4): DTAVSQTPKYLVTQMGNDKSIKCEQNLGHDTMYWYKQDSKKFLKIMFSYNNKELIINETVPNRFSPKSPDKAHLNLHINSLELGDSAVYFCASSHRTGSRNIQYFGAGTRLSVL.

This clonotype was seen only a few times. The chain uses TRBV16 and TRBJ2-7; D tentatively fits TRBD1 or TRBD2 (5 bases each). The CDR3 runs to 14 residues. Germline CDR1 is KGHSY and CDR2 is FQNENV. V was clipped by 0 bases and J by 4 bases, with 10 bases between them. The CDR3 DNA reads as TGTGCCAGCAGCCAATCGGGGACCCTATACGAGCAGTACTTC. This codes for CASSQSGTLYEQYF.

This clonotype was observed a handful of times. The chain recombines TRBV4-1 with TRBJ1-4, with a tentative D call TRBD1 (6 bases). Germline assignment: CDR1 MGHRA and CDR2 YSYEKL. The CDR3 runs to 14 residues. Trimming pared 0 bases from V and 12 bases from J, leaving 14 bases between. The CDR3 loop is CASSQDQLGGQLFF. The DNA of the CDR3 is TGCGCCAGCAGCCAAGATCAGTTAGGGGGGCAACTGTTTTTT.

This clonotype came up a few times. The V gene is TRBV28, the J gene TRBJ2-1; weak D call: TRBD2 (5 bases). Trimming pared 3 bases from V and 0 bases from J, leaving 12 bases between. Germline lookup yields CDR1 MDHEN and CDR2 SYDVKM. The CDR3 is 16 residues long. The CDR3 sequence: CASSFGRGLSYNEQFF. CDR3 bases: TGTGCCAGCAGTTTTGGACGCGGGCTCTCCTACAATGAGCAGTTCTTC.

V gene TRBV28 combines with J gene TRBJ2-7, with 7 bases matching TRBD2. Germline CDR1 and CDR2: MDHEN and SYDVKM. V dropped 4 bases and J dropped 5; count of bases not matched to a gene: 8. The CDR3 totals 14 residues. The CDR3 bases are TGTGCCAGCAGTTGGGCGGGGCGGGGGAACGAGCAGTACTTC. Protein: CASSWAGRGNEQYF.

This clonotype was seen a handful of times. This chain links TRBV5-1 with TRBJ2-2, with D maybe TRBD1 (5 bases). Deletions cut 4 bases from V and 0 bases from J, with 10 bases between. Germline V gives CDR1 SGHRS, CDR2 YFSETQ. CDR3 size: 15 residues. The CDR3 DNA reads TGCGCCAGCAGCCCCGGACATGCGAACACCGGGGAGCTGTTTTTT. Translation gives CASSPGHANTGELFF.

This clonotype has more than one count but fewer than ten. The CDR3 region is CASSLLTRNTGELFF. The CDR3 nucleotides are TGTGCCAGCAGTTTATTGACTAGGAACACCGGGGAGCTGTTTTTT. The chain joins TRBV27 to TRBJ2-2; D perhaps matches TRBD2 (6 bases). The CDR3 spans 15 residues. V was shortened by 1 base and J by 1 base, with 7 bases between the two germline ends. CDR1 is MNHEY, CDR2 SMNVEV, per germline (reference sequence).

A few counts support this clonotype. J is TRBJ2-7 and V is TRBV29-1; D perhaps matches TRBD2 (7 bases). CDR1 is SQVTM, CDR2 ANQGSEA, per germline. V was pared by 6 bases and J by 3 bases, with 12 bases between. The CDR3 is 12 amino acids. The CDR3, as DNA: TGCAGCGTAGCGAGGGGGGGCTACGAGCAGTACTTC. Its protein is CSVARGGYEQYF.